The sequence of this TCR beta chain was determined in a study of regulatory T cells in long-lasting Graves disease. This clonotype was picked up many times. As for time point: newly diagnosed GD, antithyroid drugs for less than 3 months. RNA extracted from PBMCs served as the sequencing template. Patients with Graves' disease were diagnosed by American Thyroid Association guidelines. Patients were enrolled at an endocrinology department in Xi'an, China. For TCR beta, libraries came from iRepertoire HTBI primers and Arm-PCR of CDR3 regions. TCRdb analysed the multiplex PCR reads with MiXCR anew, one entry per CDR3 protein. The repertoire has 530,000 or so distinct CDR3 sequences, about 13% of them found once; the top ten carry about 9.1%. Another study also made use of these data, one on T cells in Graves' hyperthyroidism and ophthalmopathy. Per that paper: Patients aged 18 to 65 had newly diagnosed hyperthyroidism of under 2 months' duration. Carried out on the TCR CDR3, a first-round RT-PCR used the HTBI primer set.

The TCR was taken from a man younger than 40 with Graves disease. The sequenced sample was peripheral blood mononuclear cells (PBMCs), obtained at new diagnosis, from a patient treated with antithyroid drugs.

CDR3 residues: CASSDGTWGNQPQHF. CDR3 bases: TGTGCCAGCAGTGACGGGACGTGGGGAAATCAGCCCCAGCATTTT. The chain couples TRBV6-1 to TRBJ1-5; D may be TRBD1 (5 bases). V lost 3 bases to trimming and J lost 4 bases, with 13 bases between them. The CDR3 is made up of 15 amino acids. Germline assignment: CDR1 MNHNS and CDR2 SASEGT.